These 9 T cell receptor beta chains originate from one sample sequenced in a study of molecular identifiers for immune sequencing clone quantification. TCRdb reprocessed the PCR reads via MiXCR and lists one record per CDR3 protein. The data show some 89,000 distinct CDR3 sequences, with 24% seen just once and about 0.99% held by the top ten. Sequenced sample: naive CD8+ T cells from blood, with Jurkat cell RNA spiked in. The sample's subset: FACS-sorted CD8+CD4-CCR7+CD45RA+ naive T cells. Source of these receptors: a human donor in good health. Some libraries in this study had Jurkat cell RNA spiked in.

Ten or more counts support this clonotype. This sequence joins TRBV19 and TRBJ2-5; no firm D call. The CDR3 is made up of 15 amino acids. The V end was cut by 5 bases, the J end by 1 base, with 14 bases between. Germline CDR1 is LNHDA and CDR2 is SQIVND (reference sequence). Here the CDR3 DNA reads TGTGCCAGTAGTCCGCGACGGTCCGTCCAAGAGACCCAGTACTTC. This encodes CASSPRRSVQETQYF.

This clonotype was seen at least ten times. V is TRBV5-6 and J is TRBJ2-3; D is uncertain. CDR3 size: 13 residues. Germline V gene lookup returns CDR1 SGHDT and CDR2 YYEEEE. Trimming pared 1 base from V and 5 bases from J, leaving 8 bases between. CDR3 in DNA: TGTGCCAGCAGCTTGTCCGACGGAGATACGCAGTATTTT. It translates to CASSLSDGDTQYF.

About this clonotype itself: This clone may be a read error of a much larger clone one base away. CDR3 coding DNA: TGTGCCAACAGCCTCGGGACAGGGCTCATGAACACTGAAGCTTTCTTT. Protein: CANSLGTGLMNTEAFF. The J gene is TRBJ1-1, the V gene TRBV7-9, with 9 bases fitting TRBD1. CDR1 is SEHNR and CDR2 is FQNEAQ in the germline V gene (reference sequence). CDR3 length: 16 residues.

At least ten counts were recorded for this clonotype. The CDR3 sequence is CSAKVLEQFF. CDR3 in DNA: TGCAGTGCTAAGGTCCTAGAGCAGTTCTTC. The chain carries TRBV20-1 and TRBJ2-1; D gene ambiguous. Germline-derived CDR1 and CDR2 are DFQATT and SNEGSKA (reference sequence). This CDR3 region has 10 residues. V was trimmed by 4 bases and J by 10 bases, leaving 8 bases between them.

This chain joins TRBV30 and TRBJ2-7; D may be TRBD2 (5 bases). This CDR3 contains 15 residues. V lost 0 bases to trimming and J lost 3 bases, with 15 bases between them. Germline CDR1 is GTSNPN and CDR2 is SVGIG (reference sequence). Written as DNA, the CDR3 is TGTGCCTGGAGTGTAACCGGGGAAGGATACTACGAGCAGTACTTC. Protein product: CAWSVTGEGYYEQYF.

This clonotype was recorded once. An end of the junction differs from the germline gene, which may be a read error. CDR3 residues: CVSSFSNDRPSYEQYF. The CDR3 coding sequence is TGTGTCAGCAGCTTTTCGAACGACAGGCCATCTTACGAGCAGTACTTC. The chain combines TRBV11-1 with TRBJ2-7, with D perhaps TRBD1 (6 bases). Per the germline V gene, CDR1 is SGHAT and CDR2 is FQDESV (reference sequence). The CDR3 consists of 16 residues.

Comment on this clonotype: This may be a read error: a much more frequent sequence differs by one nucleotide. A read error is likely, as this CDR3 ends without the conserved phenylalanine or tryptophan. CDR3 in DNA: TGTGCCAGCAGCTTGGATGAAGGGATAGAGACCCAGTACCTC. This translates into CASSLDEGIETQYL. The chain carries TRBV5-3 and TRBJ2-5; D uncertain. TRBV5-3 is assigned to the ORF class and has an uncertain function. This CDR3 has 14 amino acids.

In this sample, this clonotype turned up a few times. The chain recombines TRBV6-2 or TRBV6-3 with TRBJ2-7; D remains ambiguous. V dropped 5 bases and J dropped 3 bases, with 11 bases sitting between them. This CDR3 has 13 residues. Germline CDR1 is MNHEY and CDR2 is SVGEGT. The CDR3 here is CASSQPPLYEQYF. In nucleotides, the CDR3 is TGTGCCAGCAGTCAACCCCCCCTCTACGAGCAGTACTTC.

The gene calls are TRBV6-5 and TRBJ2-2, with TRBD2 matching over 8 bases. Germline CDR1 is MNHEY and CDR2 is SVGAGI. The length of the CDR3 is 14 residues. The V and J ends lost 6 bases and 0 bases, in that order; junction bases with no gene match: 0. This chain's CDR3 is CASRAGANTGELFF. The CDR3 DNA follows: TGTGCCAGCAGAGCGGGAGCGAACACCGGGGAGCTGTTTTTT.